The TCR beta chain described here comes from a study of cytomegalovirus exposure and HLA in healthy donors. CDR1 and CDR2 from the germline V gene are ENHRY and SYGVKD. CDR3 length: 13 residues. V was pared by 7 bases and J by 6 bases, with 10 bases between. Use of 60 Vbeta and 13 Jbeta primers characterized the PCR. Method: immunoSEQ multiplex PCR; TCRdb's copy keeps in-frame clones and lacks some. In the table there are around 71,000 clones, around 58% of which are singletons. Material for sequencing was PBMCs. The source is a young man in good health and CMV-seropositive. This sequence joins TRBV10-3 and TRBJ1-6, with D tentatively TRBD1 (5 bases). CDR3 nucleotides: TGTGCCATCACCGGGACTAGTAATTCACCCCTCCACTTT. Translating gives CAITGTSNSPLHF.